This T cell receptor beta chain was obtained from a study of technical replicates of blood from a handful of donors. J lost 5 bases, V lost 5 bases, and 8 bases had no gene match. Germline loops: CDR1 SNHLY, CDR2 FYNNEI. The CDR3 covers 14 residues. Measured with immunoSEQ multiplex PCR; TCRdb has only the in-frame clones, and not every one. The sample contains over 10,000 clones, approximately 83% of which appear only once. What was sequenced was PBMCs. The receptor was derived from a human donor in good health. The chain joins TRBV2 to TRBJ1-2, with 7 bases matching TRBD1. The CDR3 region is CASSFDRDQYGYTF. As DNA, the CDR3 is TGTGCCAGCAGTTTTGACAGGGATCAATATGGCTACACCTTC.